This TCR beta chain derives from a study of shared clonotypes between healthy human individuals. The overall study: Serving as donors were a couple of women and three men, whose ages spanned 18 to 49.

CDR1 and CDR2 from the germline V gene are MNHEY and SMNVEV (reference sequence). The CDR3 is 19 residues long. V lost 5 bases, J lost 3 bases, and 18 bases stayed unmatched. Cells designated naive CD8 were CD45RO-negative and were positively selected for CCR7, with terminally differentiated effector memory CD45RA+ cells excluded. Investigators spread the genomic DNA of each subset evenly over several immunoSEQ plates. Tens of thousands of T cell genomes (approximately 190 ng DNA) went into each sorted-subset replicate. Assay: immunoSEQ multiplex PCR; the TCRdb copy retains only in-frame clones and omits some. The data hold about 2.1 million clones, with just under 95% observed a single time.

The receptor's source is a man aged 18 to 30 in good health. Some clones in this sample may be carry-over from other donors' samples. Sequenced input: naive CD8+ T cells from PBMCs. The chain combines TRBV27 with TRBJ2-7; TRBD2 agrees at 11 bases. DNA for the CDR3: TGTGCCAGCAGTCCTAAGGGACTAGCGGCTCTCCGCCAGGGCTACGAGCAGTACTTC. Translating gives CASSPKGLAALRQGYEQYF.